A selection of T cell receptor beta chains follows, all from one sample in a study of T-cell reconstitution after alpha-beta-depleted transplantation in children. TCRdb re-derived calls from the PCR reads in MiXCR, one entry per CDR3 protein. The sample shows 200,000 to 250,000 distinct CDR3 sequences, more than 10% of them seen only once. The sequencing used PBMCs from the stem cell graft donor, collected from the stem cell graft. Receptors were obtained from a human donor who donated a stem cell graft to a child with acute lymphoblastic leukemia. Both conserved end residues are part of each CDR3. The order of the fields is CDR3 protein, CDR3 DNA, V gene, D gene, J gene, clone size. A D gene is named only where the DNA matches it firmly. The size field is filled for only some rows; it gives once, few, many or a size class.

CDR3aa: CASSRGGGVNQQFF
CDR3nt: TGTGCCAGCAGCCGAGGGGGAGGGGTCAATCAGCAGTTCTTC
v_gene: TRBV9
d_gene: .
j_gene: TRBJ2-1
abundance: many

CDR3aa: CASSLAREAFF
CDR3nt: TGTGCCAGCAGTTTGGCCAGAGAAGCTTTCTTT
v_gene: TRBV12-3/TRBV12-4
d_gene: .
j_gene: TRBJ1-1
abundance: many

CDR3aa: CASSLGQNYGYTF
CDR3nt: TGTGCCAGCAGCTTGGGACAGAACTATGGCTACACCTTC
v_gene: TRBV5-1
d_gene: TRBD1
j_gene: TRBJ1-2
abundance: many

CDR3aa: CASSLVGQGEKLFF
CDR3nt: TGTGCCAGCAGCTTGGTGGGGCAGGGTGAAAAACTGTTTTTT
v_gene: TRBV5-5
d_gene: .
j_gene: TRBJ1-4
abundance: many

CDR3aa: CASGQRGAHNEQFF
CDR3nt: TGTGCCAGTGGACAGCGGGGGGCCCACAATGAGCAGTTCTTC
v_gene: TRBV10-3
d_gene: TRBD2
j_gene: TRBJ2-1
abundance: many

CDR3aa: CAWNRGHGANVLTF
CDR3nt: TGTGCCTGGAACAGGGGGCATGGGGCCAACGTCCTGACTTTC
v_gene: TRBV30
d_gene: TRBD1
j_gene: TRBJ2-6
abundance: .

CDR3aa: CSAKNPGEGFF
CDR3nt: TGCAGTGCGAAAAATCCCGGTGAGGGGTTCTTC
v_gene: TRBV20-1
d_gene: .
j_gene: TRBJ2-1
abundance: many

CDR3aa: CASRQAAGYEQYF
CDR3nt: TGTGCCAGCAGACAGGCCGCTGGATACGAGCAGTACTTC
v_gene: TRBV12-3/TRBV12-4
d_gene: .
j_gene: TRBJ2-7
abundance: many

CDR3aa: CASSLSGGSSYEQYF
CDR3nt: TGTGCCAGCAGCTTATCAGGGGGAAGCTCCTACGAGCAGTACTTC
v_gene: TRBV7-3
d_gene: TRBD1
j_gene: TRBJ2-7
abundance: many

CDR3aa: CASSLKPRDRGITGELFF
CDR3nt: TGCGCCAGCAGCTTAAAACCCAGGGACAGGGGTATCACCGGGGAGCTGTTTTTT
v_gene: TRBV5-1
d_gene: TRBD1
j_gene: TRBJ2-2
abundance: many

CDR3aa: CSATGVAGSYEQYF
CDR3nt: TGCAGTGCCACGGGGGTAGCGGGAAGTTACGAGCAGTACTTC
v_gene: TRBV20-1
d_gene: TRBD2
j_gene: TRBJ2-7
abundance: many

CDR3aa: CASSFSTSRNYEQYF
CDR3nt: TGCGCCAGCAGCTTCTCGACTAGCCGAAACTACGAGCAGTACTTC
v_gene: TRBV5-1
d_gene: TRBD2
j_gene: TRBJ2-7
abundance: many

CDR3aa: CASSYSGADTQYF
CDR3nt: TGTGCCAGCAGCTATTCAGGGGCAGATACGCAGTATTTT
v_gene: TRBV7-9
d_gene: .
j_gene: TRBJ2-3
abundance: many

CDR3aa: CASSYPGQRNQPQHF
CDR3nt: TGTGCCAGCAGTTACCCGGGACAGAGAAATCAGCCCCAGCATTTT
v_gene: TRBV6-2/TRBV6-3
d_gene: TRBD1
j_gene: TRBJ1-5
abundance: .

CDR3aa: CASSPRQGTDTQYF
CDR3nt: TGTGCCAGCAGTCCTCGACAGGGCACAGATACGCAGTATTTT
v_gene: TRBV12-3/TRBV12-4
d_gene: .
j_gene: TRBJ2-3
abundance: many

CDR3aa: CSARDGRERSREQFF
CDR3nt: TGCAGTGCTAGAGATGGGAGGGAGAGGTCGCGTGAGCAGTTCTTC
v_gene: TRBV20-1
d_gene: TRBD2
j_gene: TRBJ2-1
abundance: many

CDR3aa: CASSSAGGRETQYF
CDR3nt: TGTGCCAGCAGTTCGGCGGGAGGACGGGAGACCCAGTACTTC
v_gene: TRBV12-3/TRBV12-4
d_gene: TRBD2
j_gene: TRBJ2-5
abundance: many

CDR3aa: CSARRAGGLQETQYF
CDR3nt: TGCAGTGCTAGGCGGGCAGGGGGACTACAAGAGACCCAGTACTTC
v_gene: TRBV20-1
d_gene: .
j_gene: TRBJ2-5
abundance: many

CDR3aa: CASSWDTEAFF
CDR3nt: TGTGCCAGCAGCTGGGATACTGAAGCTTTCTTT
v_gene: TRBV7-8
d_gene: .
j_gene: TRBJ1-1
abundance: .

CDR3aa: CASSLAGHEKLFF
CDR3nt: TGCGCCAGCAGCTTGGCCGGGCATGAAAAACTGTTTTTT
v_gene: TRBV5-1
d_gene: .
j_gene: TRBJ1-4
abundance: .

CDR3aa: CATRVDRWEAFF
CDR3nt: TGTGCCACCCGAGTAGATAGGTGGGAAGCTTTCTTT
v_gene: TRBV28
d_gene: .
j_gene: TRBJ1-1
abundance: .

CDR3aa: CAIRRGDVEMAEQFF
CDR3nt: TGTGCCATCAGGAGGGGAGACGTGGAGATGGCCGAGCAGTTCTTC
v_gene: TRBV10-3
d_gene: .
j_gene: TRBJ2-1
abundance: many

CDR3aa: CASEGHGELFF
CDR3nt: TGTGCCTCTGAGGGGCACGGGGAGCTGTTTTTT
v_gene: TRBV19
d_gene: .
j_gene: TRBJ2-2
abundance: few

CDR3aa: CASSLAGGRPSTDTQYF
CDR3nt: TGCGCCAGCAGCTTGGCCGGTGGGCGACCTAGCACAGATACGCAGTATTTT
v_gene: TRBV5-1
d_gene: .
j_gene: TRBJ2-3
abundance: many

CDR3aa: CAWSVGRIQYF
CDR3nt: TGTGCCTGGAGTGTTGGCCGCATTCAGTACTTC
v_gene: TRBV30
d_gene: .
j_gene: TRBJ2-4
abundance: few